These T cell receptor beta chains were read from a single sample in a study of OX40 agonist ivuxolimab in advanced cancers. The repertoire was sequenced with immunoSEQ multiplex PCR; TCRdb's copy has only in-frame clones and lacks some. The profile shows tens of thousands of clones, 85% to 95% of them singletons. Source: CD4+ or CD8+ T cells sorted from blood, taken in a trial of the OX40 agonist ivuxolimab. Every receptor here comes from an adult with an advanced solid tumor such as melanoma, head and neck, liver or kidney cancer. The conserved cysteine and the conserved F or W are not part of the CDR3 here.

>TRBV4-1|TRBJ1-2
ASSQDPGGTANYGYT
>TRBV13|TRBJ2-3
ASSSRQGVSTDTQY
>TRBV15|TRBJ2-3
ATSRDPNSGSIRDTQY
>TRBV4-3|TRBJ1-2
ASSQGMAGVDGYT
>TRBV10-3|TRBJ2-7
AISDRDRSYEQY
>TRBV5-4|TRBJ2-5
ASSSYREKGTQY
>TRBV19|TRBJ1-5
ASTTTGTGVRVGNQPQH
>TRBV4-1|TRBJ2-5
ASSPGAGWETQY
>TRBV19|TRBJ2-7
ASSAAGTEYYEQY
>TRBV6-1|TRBJ2-7
ASSEGPIGDSYEQY
>TRBV9|TRBJ1-2
ASSASGTAYGYT
>TRBV5-4|TRBJ1-1
ASSLGTVTEAF
>TRBV27|TRBJ2-3
ASNFGGNPDTQY
>TRBV5-1|TRBJ1-2
ASSLDSGNYGYT
>TRBV7-9|TRBJ2-3
ASSLVSGYTDTQY
>TRBV27|TRBJ2-7
ASSLGLGDYEQY